These T cell receptor beta chains were read from a single sample in a study of neurological immune-mediated disorders. TCRdb re-called the 5' RACE reads through MiXCR, storing one row per CDR3 protein. This repertoire shows 70,000 to 95,000 distinct CDR3 sequences, 13% found once; its top ten account for around 5%. The specimen sequenced was PBMCs. The receptors stem from a female donor with HTLV-1-associated myelopathy (HAM/TSP). Both conserved end residues are part of each CDR3. The D gene is left open where the match is weak. The size of a clone is reported for some rows only, either as once, few or many, or as a class for expanded clones.

V gene	D gene	clone size	J gene	CDR3 length	CDR3 protein	CDR3 DNA
TRBV24-1	TRBD1	many	TRBJ1-2	13	CATSDRDSFGYTF	TGTGCCACCAGTGATCGGGACAGCTTCGGCTACACCTTC
TRBV5-1	TRBD1	many	TRBJ2-7	14	CASSHQTGGNEQYF	TGCGCCAGCAGCCACCAGACAGGGGGCAACGAGCAGTACTTC
TRBV15	TRBD2	many	TRBJ2-3	16	CATSRDWAGGTDTQYF	TGTGCCACCAGCAGAGATTGGGCGGGGGGCACAGATACGCAGTATTTT
TRBV7-8	TRBD1	once	TRBJ2-5	16	CASSTGSKGIQETQYF	TGTGCCAGCTCGACAGGGTCGAAGGGGATACAAGAGACCCAGTACTTC
TRBV28	-	many	TRBJ1-1	13	CAVPGPLNTEAFF	TGTGCCGTCCCGGGACCGCTGAACACTGAAGCTTTCTTT
TRBV28	TRBD1	many	TRBJ2-2	15	CASSSGTVNTGELFF	TGTGCCAGCAGTTCTGGGACAGTGAACACCGGGGAGCTGTTTTTT
TRBV6-6	TRBD1	many	TRBJ2-7	16	CASSYSTGTGSYEQYF	TGTGCCAGCAGTTACTCGACCGGGACAGGGTCATACGAGCAGTACTTC
TRBV9	TRBD1	many	TRBJ2-2	15	CASSSYYRGTGELFF	TGTGCCAGCAGCTCTTACTACAGGGGCACCGGGGAGCTGTTTTTT
TRBV6-5	TRBD1	many	TRBJ1-6	15	CASSYLGQGNSPLHF	TGTGCCAGCAGTTACCTGGGACAGGGGAATTCACCCCTCCACTTT
TRBV28	-	many	TRBJ1-2	13	CASDTGFNYGYTF	TGTGCCAGCGATACAGGCTTTAACTATGGCTACACCTTC
TRBV2	TRBD2	many	TRBJ2-7	15	CASSVGGGALYEQYF	TGTGCCAGCAGTGTTGGCGGGGGGGCTCTTTACGAGCAGTACTTC
TRBV5-1	TRBD1	many	TRBJ1-2	14	CASSSLTGIGGYTF	TGCGCCAGCAGCTCCCTGACAGGGATCGGTGGCTACACCTTC
TRBV12-3/TRBV12-4	-	many	TRBJ2-3	15	CASSFGTGSQNTQYF	TGTGCCAGCAGTTTTGGAACCGGTTCTCAAAATACGCAGTATTTT
TRBV7-8	TRBD1	many	TRBJ2-1	15	CASSLRQGNVNEQFF	TGTGCCAGCAGCCTAAGACAGGGAAACGTCAATGAGCAGTTCTTC
TRBV27	TRBD1	-	TRBJ1-5	15	CASSSTGSVNQPQHF	TGTGCCAGCAGCTCGACAGGGTCGGTTAATCAGCCCCAGCATTTT
TRBV5-1	-	many	TRBJ1-1	15	CASNSGRGAGTEAFF	TGCGCCAGCAACTCGGGCCGGGGGGCTGGCACTGAAGCTTTCTTT
TRBV28	TRBD2	-	TRBJ2-3	15	CASSFSGGAGDTQYF	TGTGCCAGCAGTTTTAGCGGGGGGGCCGGAGATACGCAGTATTTT
TRBV29-1	-	many	TRBJ2-3	15	CSVQGTPARTDTQYF	TGCAGCGTCCAAGGGACTCCAGCCCGCACAGATACGCAGTATTTT
TRBV12-3/TRBV12-4	TRBD2	-	TRBJ2-3	15	CASSASGGASGTQYF	TGTGCCAGCAGTGCAAGCGGGGGGGCCTCAGGTACGCAGTATTTT
TRBV5-1	TRBD1	many	TRBJ1-1	16	CASSLGQGVVNTEAFF	TGCGCCAGCAGCTTAGGGCAGGGGGTAGTGAACACTGAAGCTTTCTTT
TRBV18	-	many	TRBJ1-4	12	CASSPQGPKLFF	TGTGCCAGCTCACCTCAGGGTCCGAAACTGTTTTTT
TRBV27	TRBD1	few	TRBJ2-7	18	CASSPTGTGGPTSYEQYF	TGTGCCAGCAGCCCTACCGGGACAGGGGGCCCAACTTCCTACGAGCAGTACTTC